Listed below are T cell receptor beta chains from one sample, sequenced in a study of naive and memory T cell subsets. Using its own MiXCR run on the UMI-ligation and nested PCR reads, TCRdb lists one record per CDR3 protein. The repertoire holds 89,000 or so distinct CDR3 sequences, 13% seen once, with approximately 0.94% in the top ten. Sequencing was carried out using central memory CD4+ T cells from blood. Receptor source: a human donor in good health. CDR3s include the opening cysteine and the closing phenylalanine or tryptophan. The D gene is left open where the match is weak. Clone size is given for some rows only: seen once, a few or many times, or a class if the clone is expanded.

J | V | D | size | DNA | CDR3
TRBJ2-2 | TRBV10-3 | TRBD2 | - | TGTGCCATCAGCCCTGCGGGAGTAGGCACCGGGGAGCTGTTTTTT | CAISPAGVGTGELFF
TRBJ2-1 | TRBV2 | - | few | TGTGCCAGCAGGGACCTAGTTTCTTCCTACAATGAGCAGTTCTTC | CASRDLVSSYNEQFF
TRBJ1-2 | TRBV20-1 | - | few | TGCAGTGCTAGTACGGGGGTTGTCTATGGCTACACCTTC | CSASTGVVYGYTF
TRBJ2-5 | TRBV24-1 | TRBD2 | many | TGTGCCACCAGTGACACGGGACTAGCGGACCAAGAGACCCAGTACTTC | CATSDTGLADQETQYF
TRBJ2-1 | TRBV5-6 | - | few | TGTGCCAGCAGCTTGTATGATGAGCAGTTCTTC | CASSLYDEQFF
TRBJ2-7 | TRBV3-1 | TRBD2 | few | TGTGCCAGCAGCCATGCGGATAGCGGGAGGGGGTACGAGCAGTACTTC | CASSHADSGRGYEQYF
TRBJ2-5 | TRBV7-2 | TRBD2 | few | TGTGCCAGCAGCTTAGCCTCGGGAGGAGGGCAAGAGACCCAGTACTTC | CASSLASGGGQETQYF
TRBJ2-1 | TRBV7-9 | TRBD2 | few | TGTGCCAGCAGCTCCCTGCTGCGAGGAGCGGGAATATCCTACAATGAGCAGTTCTTC | CASSSLLRGAGISYNEQFF
TRBJ2-5 | TRBV10-3 | TRBD1 | - | TGTGCCGCACGACGGGACAGGAAAGAGACCCAGTACTTC | CAARRDRKETQYF
TRBJ1-1 | TRBV12-3/TRBV12-4 | - | many | TGTGCCAGCAGGCCAGGGGTGAACACTGAAGCTTTCTTT | CASRPGVNTEAFF
TRBJ1-4 | TRBV7-9 | - | few | TGTGCCAGCATCCAAGGGGGAGGGACGAATGAAAAACTGTTTTTT | CASIQGGGTNEKLFF
TRBJ2-1 | TRBV3-1 | - | many | TGTGCCAGCAGCCAAGATTTCCAGCGGGAGCAGTTCTTC | CASSQDFQREQFF
TRBJ2-3 | TRBV29-1 | TRBD2 | many | TGCAGCGTCACGGGACTAGCGGGACCCACAGATACGCAGTATTTT | CSVTGLAGPTDTQYF
TRBJ2-1 | TRBV5-6 | - | few | TGTGCCAGCAGACCCCTGAGGAACAATGAGCAGTTCTTC | CASRPLRNNEQFF
TRBJ2-3 | TRBV20-1 | - | few | TGCAGTGCTAGAGATCCTTTCACAGATACGCAGTATTTT | CSARDPFTDTQYF
TRBJ2-5 | TRBV7-9 | TRBD2 | - | TGTGCCAGCAGCTTAGGCAGCGGGACGTACCAAGAGACCCAGTACTTC | CASSLGSGTYQETQYF
TRBJ2-3 | TRBV28 | TRBD2 | many | TGTGCCAGCAATCTAGCGGGGACCACAGATACGCAGTATTTT | CASNLAGTTDTQYF
TRBJ2-1 | TRBV3-1 | - | few | TGTGCCAGCAGCCAGACTTCTGACGCATCCTGGGACAATGAGCAGTTCTTC | CASSQTSDASWDNEQFF